One sample yielded the 10 T cell receptor beta chains listed below, sequenced in a study of molecular identifiers for immune sequencing clone quantification. MiXCR was run by TCRdb on the PCR reads, yielding one entry per CDR3 protein. The sample shows about 630,000 distinct CDR3 sequences, 25% of them seen only once. The specimen was naive CD8+ T cells from blood, with Jurkat cell RNA spiked in. The subset denotes: FACS-sorted CD8+CD4-CCR7+CD45RA+ naive T cells. The origin of the receptors is a human donor in good health. Some libraries in this study had Jurkat cell RNA spiked in.

This clonotype was seen ten or more times. CDR3 residues: CASSASPREADTQYF. DNA of the CDR3: TGTGCCAGCAGCGCCTCCCCCAGGGAGGCAGATACGCAGTATTTT. The J gene is TRBJ2-3, the V gene TRBV7-6; D may be TRBD2 (6 bases). CDR3 size: 15 residues. V lost 5 bases, J lost 4 bases, and 16 bases lay in between. Germline-derived CDR1 and CDR2 are SGHVS and FNYEAQ.

There are a few counts of this clonotype. The chain carries TRBV5-3 and TRBJ2-3; D call uncertain. TRBV5-3 falls under the ORF class, with uncertain function. The V gene lost 10 bases and the J gene lost 4 bases, with 1 base spanning the gap. The CDR3 spans 8 residues. The CDR3, as DNA: TGTGCCCCAGATACGCAGTATTTT. Amino acids: CAPDTQYF.

This clonotype was seen many times. V and J are TRBV3-1 and TRBJ1-1; D is uncertain. Germline CDR1 is LGHDT and CDR2 is YNNKEL (reference sequence). CDR3 length equals 13 residues. Trimming removed 0 bases from V and 4 bases from J, with 6 bases in between. CDR3 sequence (DNA): TGTGCCAGCAGCCAAGATGATGGCACTGAAGCTTTCTTT. This sequence encodes CASSQDDGTEAFF.

A note on this clonotype: One end of the junction varies from germline; a read error may be responsible. V is TRBV7-9 and J is TRBJ2-2, with D possibly matching TRBD2 (5 bases). This CDR3 region has 14 residues. Germline V gives CDR1 SEHNR, CDR2 FQNEAQ (reference sequence). CDR3 DNA sequence: TGTGCCAGCAGCCCCCAAAGGGTCACCGGGGAGCTGCTTTTT. Protein sequence: CASSPQRVTGELLF. Full variable domain (outside the CDR3, taken from reference TRBV7-9 and TRBJ2-2): DTGVSQNPRHKITKRGQNVTFRCDPISEHNRLYWYRQTLGQGPEFLTYFQNEAQLEKSRLLSDRFSAERPKGSFSTLEIQRTEQGDSAMYLCASSPQRVTGELLFGEGSRLTVL.

V and J are TRBV29-1 and TRBJ2-7; 11 nucleotides match TRBD1. The V gene's germline CDR1 is SQVTM and CDR2 ANQGSEA. The J segment lost 5 bases and the V segment lost 5 bases, leaving 8 bases of the junction unmatched. The CDR3 totals 14 residues. The CDR3 DNA follows: TGCAGCGTTAAATACGGACAGGGGGCCCACGAGCAGTACTTC. It codes for CSVKYGQGAHEQYF.

This clonotype appeared once. Given a much more abundant clone one base away, this may be a read error. The J gene is TRBJ2-3, the V gene TRBV9, with D tentatively TRBD2 (5 bases). This CDR3 contains 14 residues. The V gene lost 0 bases and the J gene lost 5 bases, with 10 bases spanning the gap. Germline assignment: CDR1 SGDLS and CDR2 YYNGEE. The CDR3 region is CASSVEVGIDTQYF. Here the CDR3 DNA reads TGTGCCAGCAGCGTAGAGGTCGGGATAGATACGCAGTATTTT. Looking up the rest from reference TRBV9 and TRBJ2-3 gives the full variable domain: DSGVTQTPKHLITATGQRVTLRCSPRSGDLSVYWYQQSLDQGLQFLIQYYNGEERAKGNILERFSAQQFPDLHSELNLSSLELGDSALYFCASSVEVGIDTQYFGPGTRLTVL.

The rearrangement uses TRBV4-3 and TRBJ1-3; D ambiguous. Germline V lookup: CDR1 LGHNA, CDR2 YSLEER. V was shortened by 0 bases and J by 3 bases, with 12 bases between the two germline ends. This CDR3 is built from 16 residues. CDR3 nucleotides: TGCGCCAGCAGCCAAGATTCGTTGGGGTTTGGAAACACCATATATTTT. As protein: CASSQDSLGFGNTIYF.

A few counts support this clonotype. J is TRBJ2-3 and V is TRBV27; 7 nucleotides match TRBD2. CDR3 length: 16 amino acids. CDR1 and CDR2 from the germline V gene are MNHEY and SMNVEV (reference sequence). V shed 5 bases, J shed 0 bases, and the junction held 8 bases outside the gene matches. Here the CDR3 DNA reads TGTGCCAGCAGTCCCGTACTAGCGATTAGCACAGATACGCAGTATTTT. This sequence encodes CASSPVLAISTDTQYF.

This clonotype occurred many times. V is TRBV29-1 and J is TRBJ1-1; unclear D gene. This CDR3 comprises 12 residues. CDR1 is SQVTM and CDR2 is ANQGSEA in the germline V gene. V lost 5 bases and J lost 7, with 14 bases in between. This CDR3 reads CSVISGDGEAFF. The CDR3 DNA reads as TGCAGCGTTATATCCGGGGATGGTGAAGCTTTCTTT.

This clonotype was recorded at least ten times. The rearrangement links TRBV20-1 to TRBJ2-7, with 11 bases identical to TRBD2. Per the germline V gene, CDR1 is DFQATT and CDR2 is SNEGSKA (reference sequence). This CDR3 has 15 amino acids. V lost 1 base to trimming and J lost 3 bases; unmatched junction nucleotides: 5. CDR3 in DNA: TGCAGTGCTAGAGTAGCGGGAGGGCGGTTCTACGAGCAGTACTTC. Its translation is CSARVAGGRFYEQYF.